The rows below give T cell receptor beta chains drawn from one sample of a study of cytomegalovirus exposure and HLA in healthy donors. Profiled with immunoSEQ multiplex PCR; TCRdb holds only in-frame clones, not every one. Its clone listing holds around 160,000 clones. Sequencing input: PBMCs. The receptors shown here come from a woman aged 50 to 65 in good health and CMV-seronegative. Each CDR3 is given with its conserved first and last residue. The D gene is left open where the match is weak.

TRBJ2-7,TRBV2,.,CASSASGREDEQYF,TGTGCCAGCAGTGCCTCGGGCAGGGAAGACGAGCAGTACTTC
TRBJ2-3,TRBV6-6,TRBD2,CASFTGGGPDTQYF,TGTGCCAGCTTTACGGGCGGGGGGCCAGATACGCAGTATTTT
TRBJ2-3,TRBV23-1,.,CASSPWGGWADTQYF,TGCGCCAGCAGTCCGTGGGGCGGCTGGGCAGATACGCAGTATTTT
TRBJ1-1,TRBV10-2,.,CASRGRVSEAFF,TGCGCCAGCAGGGGGAGGGTCTCTGAAGCTTTCTTT
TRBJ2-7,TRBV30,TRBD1,CAWSSLLPGQGGEQYF,TGTGCCTGGAGTTCCCTTCTCCCGGGACAGGGAGGCGAGCAGTACTTC
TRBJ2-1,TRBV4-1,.,CASSQGTNNEQFF,TGCGCCAGCAGCCAAGGGACTAACAATGAGCAGTTCTTC
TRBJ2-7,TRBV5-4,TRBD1,CASTRQGAGEQYF,TGTGCCAGCACCCGACAGGGGGCAGGAGAGCAGTACTTC
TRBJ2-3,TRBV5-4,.,CASSLAGTDTQYF,TGTGCCAGCAGCTTGGCAGGCACAGATACGCAGTATTTT
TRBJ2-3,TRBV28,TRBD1,CASSHRGNTDTQYF,TGTGCCAGCAGTCACAGGGGAAACACAGATACGCAGTATTTT
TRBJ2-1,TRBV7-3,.,CASSLLPGYNEQFF,TGTGCCAGCAGCTTATTGCCGGGCTACAATGAGCAGTTCTTC
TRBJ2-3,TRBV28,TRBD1,CASSGQGTDTQYF,TGTGCCAGCAGTGGACAGGGCACAGATACGCAGTATTTT
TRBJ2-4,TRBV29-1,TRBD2,CSVTSGREDYPFSKNIQYF,TGCAGCGTTACTAGCGGGAGGGAGGATTACCCCTTCAGCAAAAACATTCAGTACTTC
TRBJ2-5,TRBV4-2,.,CASSQPSEETQYF,TGTGCCAGCAGCCAGCCCAGCGAAGAGACCCAGTACTTC
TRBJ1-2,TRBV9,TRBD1,CASSVAVTGDYGYTF,TGTGCCAGCAGCGTAGCTGTGACAGGGGACTATGGCTACACCTTC
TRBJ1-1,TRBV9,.,CASSPGTPATEAFF,TGTGCCAGCAGCCCCGGGACTCCGGCCACTGAAGCTTTCTTT
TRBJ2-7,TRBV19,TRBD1,CASSHRQGAREQYF,TGTGCCAGTAGTCACAGACAGGGGGCAAGGGAGCAGTACTTC
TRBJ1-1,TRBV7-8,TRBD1,CASSYRTGITEAFF,TGTGCCAGCAGCTACCGGACAGGGATAACTGAAGCTTTCTTT
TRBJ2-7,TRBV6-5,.,CASSLRRGEQYF,TGTGCCAGCAGTCTAAGAAGGGGCGAGCAGTACTTC
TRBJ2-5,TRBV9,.,CASSVTGLQETQYF,TGTGCCAGCAGCGTAACGGGACTCCAAGAGACCCAGTACTTC
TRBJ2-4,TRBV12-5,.,CASGTLTGDLAKNIQYF,TGTGCTAGTGGTACCCTGACAGGTGACCTAGCCAAAAACATTCAGTACTTC
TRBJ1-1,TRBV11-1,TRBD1,CASSFTGGEAFF,TGTGCCAGCAGCTTTACAGGGGGGGAAGCTTTCTTT
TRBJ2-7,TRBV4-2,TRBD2,CASSRRLAGSEQYF,TGTGCCAGCAGCCGAAGACTAGCGGGAAGCGAGCAGTACTTC
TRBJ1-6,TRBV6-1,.,CASSAGPYNSPLHF,TGTGCCAGCAGTGCTGGGCCGTATAATTCACCCCTCCACTTT
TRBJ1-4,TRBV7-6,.,CASSDYTGTTNEKLFF,TGTGCCAGCAGCGATTATACCGGGACAACTAATGAAAAACTGTTTTTT
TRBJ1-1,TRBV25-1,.,CASSVRYEAFF,TGTGCCAGCAGTGTACGCTATGAAGCTTTCTTT
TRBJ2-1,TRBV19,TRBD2,CASSIMTSGRDEQFF,TGTGCCAGTAGTATAATGACTAGCGGAAGGGATGAGCAGTTCTTC
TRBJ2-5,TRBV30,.,CAWRFYPDRPETQYF,TGTGCCTGGAGGTTCTACCCTGACAGGCCGGAGACCCAGTACTTC
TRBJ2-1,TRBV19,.,CASRLRVVYNEQFF,TGTGCCAGTAGGCTCCGGGTCGTATACAATGAGCAGTTCTTC
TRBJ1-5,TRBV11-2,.,CASRGLQGLNQPQHF,TGTGCCAGCAGGGGGTTGCAGGGGCTGAACCAGCCCCAGCATTTT
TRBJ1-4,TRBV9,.,CASSVEAGSNEKLFF,TGTGCCAGCAGCGTAGAGGCAGGGTCTAATGAAAAACTGTTTTTT
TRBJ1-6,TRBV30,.,CAWTPGAGGNSPLHF,TGTGCCTGGACCCCCGGTGCGGGGGGCAATTCACCCCTCCACTTT
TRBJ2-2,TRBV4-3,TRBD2,CASSQDPSGSNTGELFF,TGCGCCAGCAGCCAAGATCCCAGCGGGAGCAACACCGGGGAGCTGTTTTTT